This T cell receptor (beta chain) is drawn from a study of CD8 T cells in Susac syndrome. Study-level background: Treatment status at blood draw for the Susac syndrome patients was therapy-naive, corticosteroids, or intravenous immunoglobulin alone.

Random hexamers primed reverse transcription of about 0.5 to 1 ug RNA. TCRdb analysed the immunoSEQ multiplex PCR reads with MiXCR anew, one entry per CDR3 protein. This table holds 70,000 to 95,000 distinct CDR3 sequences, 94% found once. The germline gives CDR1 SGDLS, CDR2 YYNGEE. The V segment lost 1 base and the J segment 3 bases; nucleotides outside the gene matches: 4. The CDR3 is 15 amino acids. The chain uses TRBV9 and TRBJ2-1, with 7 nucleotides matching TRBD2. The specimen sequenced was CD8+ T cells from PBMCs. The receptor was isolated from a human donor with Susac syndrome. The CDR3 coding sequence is TGTGCCAGCAGCGTAAGCGGGGCGTTCTACAATGAGCAGTTCTTC. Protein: CASSVSGAFYNEQFF. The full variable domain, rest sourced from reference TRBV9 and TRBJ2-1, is DSGVTQTPKHLITATGQRVTLRCSPRSGDLSVYWYQQSLDQGLQFLIQYYNGEERAKGNILERFSAQQFPDLHSELNLSSLELGDSALYFCASSVSGAFYNEQFFGPGTRLTVL.